Given below is one TCR beta chain in context. Its antigen is undetermined. This entry comes from a study of early T cells in non-severe SARS-CoV-2 infection. Study overall: The authors sequenced bulk RNA from unsorted whole blood, leaving chains unpaired. The study's findings and limits: Database matching using VDJdb favored anti-spike CD8 responses, with private and CD4 specificities left missing.

Germline lookup yields CDR1 SGDLS and CDR2 YYNGEE. V was cut by 2 bases and J by 6 bases, with 17 bases left in between. The CDR3 covers 15 residues. Individual cDNA molecules received unique molecular identifiers. TCRdb redid the calling of the 5' RACE reads with MiXCR, one entry per CDR3 protein. The data show about 32,000 distinct CDR3 sequences, about 9.9% seen once. The TCR originated in an adult who was a healthcare worker with PCR-confirmed SARS-CoV-2 infection or an uninfected control (not recorded which). The chain carries TRBV9 and TRBJ1-1, with unresolved D. The specimen was whole blood. The CDR3 DNA reads as TGTGCCAGCAGCGTCCTATTAGGACGCGGCGCTGAAGCTTTCTTT. It specifies CASSVLLGRGAEAFF.